Here is one T cell receptor beta chain with its context. Per the germline V gene, CDR1 is SEHNR and CDR2 is FQNEAQ (reference sequence). V lost 5 bases and J lost 7; bases outside the gene matches: 9. The CDR3 covers 16 residues. The method was immunoSEQ multiplex PCR; TCRdb's version includes in-frame clones alone and lacks a portion of them. The sample records 350,000 to 450,000 clones, under 85% being singletons. The data belong to a study of blood T cell repertoires in COVID-19. The chain is built from TRBV7-9 and TRBJ2-1; 12 bases map to TRBD2. The receptor comes from a woman aged 45-60 years who had recovered from COVID-19. The sample taken for sequencing was PBMCs or T cells enriched from blood (not recorded which). CDR3 nucleotides: TGTGCCAGCAGCCCCCCTAGCGGGAGGGCTGTAAATGAGCAGTTCTTC. Translated, it gives CASSPPSGRAVNEQFF. The full variable domain, in which reference TRBV7-9 and TRBJ2-1 provide the parts outside the CDR3, is DTGVSQNPRHKITKRGQNVTFRCDPISEHNRLYWYRQTLGQGPEFLTYFQNEAQLEKSRLLSDRFSAERPKGSFSTLEIQRTEQGDSAMYLCASSPPSGRAVNEQFFGPGTRLTVL.